This T cell receptor (beta chain) was documented in a study of blood T cell repertoires in COVID-19. Study context: Sources were T cells, B-cell-depleted T cells, or PBMCs; the material itself was cDNA or gDNA.

In the source study's methods: Scientists estimated how many nucleated cells there were by amplifying reference gene primers. TCRdb keeps only in-frame clones here, not all; method: immunoSEQ multiplex PCR. The V and J calls and clone size were taken over from that table, and D and trimming were inferred from the DNA. The data hold 70,000 or so clones, with roughly 87% observed a single time. Losses at the gene ends were 6 bases for V and 0 bases for J; bases not matched to a gene: 12. Germline V gene sequence: CDR1 MNHEY, CDR2 SMNVEV (reference sequence). This CDR3 contains 18 residues. The sample comprised peripheral blood. This clonotype was sampled from a woman of 80 years or more with active or convalescent COVID-19. This rearrangement joins TRBV27 to TRBJ1-5; TRBD1 agrees at 9 bases. CDR3 sequence (DNA): TGTGCCAGCAGACCTAAGGGGACAGGGACATATAGCAATCAGCCCCAGCATTTT. As protein: CASRPKGTGTYSNQPQHF.